Listed here is a single T cell receptor beta chain. This CDR3 comprises 14 residues. V was shortened by 8 bases and J by 3 bases, with 15 bases between the two germline ends. Germline-derived CDR1 and CDR2 are SGHTA and FQGTGA. These data originate in a study of cytomegalovirus exposure and HLA in healthy donors. About the research overall: Out of 398 genotyped donors, about 81% belonged to the Caucasian-associated ancestry cluster.

Primers included in the PCR were 60 Vbeta and 13 Jbeta primers. Original data processing: Later analysis identified approximately 88 million unique TCR beta chains, 8.5 million to 13 million shared. The protocol was immunoSEQ multiplex PCR, while the TCRdb copy is restricted to in-frame clones and leaves out a portion. D and trimming were read from the DNA, whereas the V and J calls and clone size are those reported in that table. This sample yields 150,000 or so clones, of which roughly 80% are seen a single time; approximately 1.5% belongs to the top ten. The J gene is TRBJ2-3, the V gene TRBV7-3; maybe TRBD2 (6 bases). Sample: PBMCs. This clonotype was sampled from a female donor in good health and CMV-seronegative. CDR3 DNA sequence: TGTGCCAGCTCGCCTAGCGAATTAACAGATACGCAGTATTTT. Encoded protein: CASSPSELTDTQYF.